These 27 T cell receptor beta chains originate from one sample sequenced in a study of shared clonotypes between healthy human individuals (dated by TCRdb to 2020 to 2022). Libraries were constructed by the immunoSEQ multiplex PCR assay. In its TCRdb copy, this immuneACCESS table keeps in-frame sequences only and misses some clones. Where compared with another copy, unresolved V genes explain less than half of these, and the others have no known cause. The sample includes hundreds of thousands of clones, with under 80% observed a single time. Of the sample, over 1.5% falls within the top ten clones. The specimen was memory CD4+ T cells sorted from blood. The sample's cell subset or site label, decoded: CD45RA-negative fraction. The receptors come from a woman aged 25 to 45 in good health.

This clone came up once. The rearrangement joins TRBV6-1 to TRBJ1-5, with 8 bases lining up with TRBD1. Germline assignment: CDR1 MNHNS and CDR2 SASEGT. This CDR3 contains 20 residues. V was pared by 3 bases and J by 3 bases, with 19 bases of the junction left unmatched. DNA of the CDR3: TGTGCCAGCAGTGACAGGGGGCTGATCTTTGGAGGGGTGTACAATCAGCCCCAGCATTTT. This translates into CASSDRGLIFGGVYNQPQHF.

This chain links TRBV15 with TRBJ1-5, with a possible D match to TRBD1 (5 bases). The V end was cut by 0 bases, the J end by 3 bases, with 12 bases between. CDR1 is LNHNV and CDR2 is YYDKDF in the germline V gene (reference sequence). This CDR3 region has 16 residues. DNA of the CDR3: TGTGCCACCAGCAGAGACTTCGGGGGAACCAATCAGCCCCAGCATTTT. Residues: CATSRDFGGTNQPQHF.

The rearrangement links TRBV6-5 to TRBJ2-7; 12 bases fit TRBD2. The CDR3 totals 15 residues. Germline CDR1 MNHEY, CDR2 SVGAGI. The V gene end was trimmed by 4 bases and the J gene end by 5 bases; junction bases not matched to a gene: 6. CDR3 coding DNA: TGTGCCAGCAGTTCCACACTAGCGGGAGGAAACGAGCAGTACTTC. Its protein is CASSSTLAGGNEQYF.

The chain has TRBV28 and TRBJ2-7, with 8 bases that match TRBD1. V trimming: 7 bases; J trimming: 2 bases; junction bases outside the gene matches: 4. CDR1 is MDHEN and CDR2 is SYDVKM in the germline V gene. This CDR3 is built from 13 residues. The CDR3 bases are TGTGCCAGCACCTCGACAGGGGCCTACGAGCAGTACTTC. This translates into CASTSTGAYEQYF.

The genes are TRBV5-1 and TRBJ2-3, with D perhaps TRBD1 (5 bases). Trimming took 10 bases from V and 0 from J, leaving 15 bases between them. Germline CDR1 is SGHRS and CDR2 is YFSETQ. This CDR3 contains 14 residues. CDR3 sequence: CAAWSGQSTDTQYF. In DNA form, the CDR3 reads TGCGCCGCCTGGAGTGGACAAAGCACAGATACGCAGTATTTT.

The chain carries TRBV7-3 and TRBJ2-5, with TRBD2 matching 7 bases. Germline CDR1 SGHTA, CDR2 FQGTGA. The CDR3 runs 17 residues. The V and J ends lost 6 bases and 6 bases, in that order; junction bases with no gene match: 19. CDR3 amino acids: CASRNGGAGASGQTQYF. The CDR3 DNA reads TGTGCCAGCAGAAATGGCGGGGCTGGGGCTAGCGGACAGACCCAGTACTTC.

The chain couples TRBV10-2 to TRBJ1-1, with D unresolved. The CDR3 sequence is 12 residues long. The germline CDR1 and CDR2 sequences are WSHSY and SAAADI. V was clipped by 6 bases and J by 6 bases, with 11 bases between them. The CDR3 here is CASSGRFAEAFF. CDR3 bases: TGCGCCAGCAGCGGGAGGTTTGCTGAAGCTTTCTTT.

This sequence joins TRBV27 and TRBJ1-4; D unresolved. CDR3 size: 15 residues. Trimming took off 3 bases at V and 7 bases at J, with 15 bases between the two ends. The V gene's germline CDR1 is MNHEY and CDR2 SMNVEV (reference sequence). The CDR3 here is CASSFWGSGGEKLFF. The CDR3 DNA sequence: TGTGCCAGCAGTTTTTGGGGATCAGGTGGTGAAAAACTGTTTTTT. Variable domain in full (rest from reference TRBV27 and TRBJ1-4): EAQVTQNPRYLITVTGKKLTVTCSQNMNHEYMSWYRQDPGLGLRQIYYSMNVEVTDKGDVPEGYKVSRKEKRNFPLILESPSPNQTSLYFCASSFWGSGGEKLFFGSGTQLSVL.

The chain joins TRBV5-5 to TRBJ1-2, with 7 bases aligning to TRBD1. The CDR3 is made up of 14 amino acids. Per the germline V gene, CDR1 is SGHKS and CDR2 is YYEKEE (reference sequence). V lost 5 bases, J lost 3 bases, and 7 bases stayed unmatched. The CDR3 is CASRRTRGDYGYTF. DNA of the CDR3: TGTGCCAGCAGGAGGACCAGGGGGGACTATGGCTACACCTTC. The complete variable domain, with remaining parts taken from reference TRBV5-5 and TRBJ1-2, reads DAGVTQSPTHLIKTRGQQVTLRCSPISGHKSVSWYQQVLGQGPQFIFQYYEKEERGRGNFPDRFSARQFPNYSSELNVNALLLGDSALYLCASRRTRGDYGYTFGSGTRLTVV.

This chain joins TRBV30 and TRBJ2-3; 8 bases align to TRBD1. V shed 2 bases, J shed 0 bases, and the junction held 4 bases outside the gene matches. This CDR3 has 15 residues. From germline, CDR1 is GTSNPN and CDR2 SVGIG (reference sequence). The CDR3 sequence: CAWSNTGGSTDTQYF. Written as DNA, the CDR3 is TGTGCCTGGAGTAATACAGGGGGAAGCACAGATACGCAGTATTTT.

V and J are TRBV5-1 and TRBJ2-6; 7 bases are a match to TRBD1. There are 15 residues in the CDR3. Germline assignment: CDR1 SGHRS and CDR2 YFSETQ. V was pared by 4 bases and J by 4 bases, with 5 bases of the junction left unmatched. The CDR3: CASSPQGTGANVLTF. The CDR3 DNA is TGCGCCAGCAGCCCACAGGGGACAGGGGCCAACGTCCTGACTTTC.

Concerning this clone itself: In the same sample, other DNA sequences code for this CDR3. The chain joins TRBV6-6 to TRBJ1-5, with TRBD1 identical over 7 bases. The germline gives CDR1 MNHNY, CDR2 SVGAGI (reference sequence). This CDR3 contains 14 residues. Germline trimming cut 2 bases from V and 4 bases from J; bases unmatched to any gene: 2. CDR3 bases: TGTGCCAGCAGTTACCGACAGGGAAATCAGCCCCAGCATTTT. Translated: CASSYRQGNQPQHF.

The V gene is TRBV10-3, the J gene TRBJ2-3; TRBD1 matches 9 bases. The CDR3 loop spans 13 amino acids. V lost 9 bases to trimming and J lost 2 bases; unmatched junction nucleotides: 3. Germline V gene sequence: CDR1 ENHRY, CDR2 SYGVKD. CDR3 bases: TGTGCCATACAGGGGGCGTCCACAGATACGCAGTATTTT. Protein: CAIQGASTDTQYF.

CDR3 nucleotides: TGCGCCAGCAGCCAAGAAGGGGTCACAGAGACCCAGTACTTC. This codes for CASSQEGVTETQYF. The chain carries TRBV4-1 and TRBJ2-5; D might be TRBD1 (5 bases). The CDR3 length is 14 residues. Trimming stripped 0 bases from V and 4 bases from J, with 9 bases between. The V gene's germline CDR1 is MGHRA and CDR2 YSYEKL.

J is TRBJ2-1 and V is TRBV28, with 8 bases aligning to TRBD1. The length of the CDR3 is 16 residues. Germline lookup yields CDR1 MDHEN and CDR2 SYDVKM. V lost 5 bases and J lost 2; bases outside the gene matches: 8. The CDR3 spells CASSPQQGGPYNEQFF. DNA of the CDR3: TGTGCCAGCAGTCCGCAACAGGGGGGACCCTACAATGAGCAGTTCTTC.

The chain combines TRBV28 with TRBJ1-5, with D perhaps matching TRBD1 (5 bases). The germline CDR1 and CDR2 sequences are MDHEN and SYDVKM. CDR3 size: 16 residues. V was shortened by 6 bases and J by 7 bases, with 22 bases between the two germline ends. CDR3 nucleotide sequence: TGTGCCAGCAGGGGCGGACGGACAACCCCGGGACAGCCCCAGCATTTT. Translated, it gives CASRGGRTTPGQPQHF.

This chain joins TRBV19 and TRBJ2-7, with 10 bases fitting TRBD1. CDR3 size: 15 residues. With 5 bases clipped from V and 4 bases from J, the junction kept 8 bases outside the gene matches. Germline V gene lookup returns CDR1 LNHDA and CDR2 SQIVND (reference sequence). The CDR3 region has the DNA TGTGCCAGTAGTGGAACCGGGACAGGGGAGTACGAGCAGTACTTC. Amino acid sequence: CASSGTGTGEYEQYF.

The CDR3 coding sequence is TGCGCCAGCAGCCTTTTGAGGCAGGGCCGGTACACCTTC. Its translation: CASSLLRQGRYTF. The chain links TRBV4-1 to TRBJ1-2; D is perhaps TRBD1 (5 bases). The CDR3 is 13 amino acids. Germline loops: CDR1 MGHRA, CDR2 YSYEKL. V was shortened by 4 bases and J by 11 bases, with 17 bases between the two germline ends.

CDR3 nucleotides: TGTGCCAGCAGTTTAGATGGCGGGGGTCATGAGCAGTTCTTC. Translating it yields CASSLDGGGHEQFF. The rearrangement uses TRBV27 and TRBJ2-1, with 7 positions matching TRBD2. Unmatched junction bases numbered 6, after V lost 2 bases and J lost 8 bases. This CDR3 has 14 amino acids. Per germline, CDR1 MNHEY and CDR2 SMNVEV (reference sequence).

A few counts support this clone. J is TRBJ2-2 and V is TRBV5-1; unclear D gene. CDR3 size: 13 residues. With 5 bases removed from V and 3 bases from J, the gap between germline ends came to 8 bases. Per germline, CDR1 SGHRS and CDR2 YFSETQ. The CDR3 coding sequence is TGCGCCAGCAGGTGGGGTGACACCGGGGAGCTGTTTTTT. It specifies CASRWGDTGELFF.

This chain links TRBV18 with TRBJ2-1; D gene unclear. The CDR3 has 11 amino acids. The V gene's germline CDR1 is KGHSH and CDR2 LQKENI. Trimming removed 6 bases at V and 10 bases at J, with 10 bases between. The CDR3 DNA reads as TGTGCCAGCTCTCGCGCGAGGGAGCAGTTCTTC. Translation: CASSRAREQFF.

This clone was observed a handful of times. The V call is TRBV2, the J call TRBJ2-7; D is tentatively TRBD1 or TRBD2 (5 bases each). V was shortened by 4 bases and J by 0 bases, with 10 bases between the two germline ends. The CDR3 consists of 14 residues. From germline, CDR1 is SNHLY and CDR2 FYNNEI. The CDR3 DNA sequence: TGTGCCAGCAGTGGAGGGGCGGACTCCTACGAGCAGTACTTC. This codes for CASSGGADSYEQYF. Supplemented by reference TRBV2 and TRBJ2-7, the full variable domain reads EPEVTQTPSHQVTQMGQEVILRCVPISNHLYFYWYRQILGQKVEFLVSFYNNEISEKSEIFDDQFSVERPDGSNFTLKIRSTKLEDSAMYFCASSGGADSYEQYFGPGTRLTVT.

The chain combines TRBV9 with TRBJ1-2; D may be TRBD1 (5 bases). This CDR3 contains 14 residues. Trimming took 0 bases from V and 4 from J, leaving 10 bases between them. CDR1 and CDR2 from the germline V gene are SGDLS and YYNGEE. The DNA for the CDR3 is TGTGCCAGCAGCGTAGTGGGGGATGGCTATGGCTACACCTTC. Its protein product is CASSVVGDGYGYTF.

V gene TRBV6-1 combines with J gene TRBJ2-7; tentatively, D is TRBD2 (7 bases). V lost 10 bases and J lost 2, with 21 bases in between. Looked up from germline, CDR1 is MNHNS and CDR2 is SASEGT. This CDR3 comprises 15 residues. Here the CDR3 reads CATEESGTPPYEQYF. The CDR3 nucleotides are TGTGCCACCGAGGAGAGCGGGACACCACCCTACGAGCAGTACTTC.

The gene calls are TRBV7-9 and TRBJ2-7; TRBD2 matches at 14 bases. The CDR3 has 16 amino acids. After removal of 5 bases from V and 2 bases from J, the junction contained 5 bases not matched to a gene. Per the germline V gene, CDR1 is SEHNR and CDR2 is FQNEAQ (reference sequence). CDR3 nucleotides: TGTGCCAGCAGCGTCGGGACTAGCGGGAGCCCCTACGAGCAGTACTTC. Amino acid sequence: CASSVGTSGSPYEQYF.

The gene calls are TRBV11-3 and TRBJ1-6; the D is unclear. CDR1 and CDR2 (germline): SGHNT, YENEEA. Trimming removed 5 bases from V and 11 bases from J, with 13 bases in between. This CDR3 has 13 residues. The CDR3 nucleotides read TGTGCCAGCAGCGGCGGACGGGATGCACCCCTCCACTTT. Translation: CASSGGRDAPLHF.

This clone has a handful of counts. The rearrangement joins TRBV28 to TRBJ1-5; no firm D call. The CDR3 sequence is 12 residues long. The germline CDR1 and CDR2 sequences are MDHEN and SYDVKM. Trimming removed 5 bases at V and 7 bases at J, with 9 bases between. The DNA of the CDR3 is TGTGCCAGCAGTCAAACCCCGCAGCCCCAGCATTTT. This sequence encodes CASSQTPQPQHF.